This section outlines one T cell receptor (beta chain) sequence together with its context. The antigen is undetermined. The data originate from a study of regulatory T cells in long-lasting Graves disease. Described time point: newly diagnosed GD, antithyroid drugs for less than 3 months. Construction of the TCR library relied on RNA isolated from PBMCs. Study-wide findings and caveats: It was in persistent disease that TRBV28, TRBJ1-2 and TRBJ2-5 were favored.

Assembly of TCR beta libraries relied on iRepertoire HTBI primers together with Arm-PCR of CDR3 regions. Each CDR3 protein is one row after TCRdb ran MiXCR on the multiplex PCR reads. Of fewer than 650,000 distinct CDR3 sequences detected, around 17% appear once; the ten largest clones hold 15% to 20%. This CDR3 is built from 14 residues. V lost 1 base and J lost 1, with 9 bases in between. CDR1 is SGHKS and CDR2 is YYEKEE in the germline V gene (reference sequence). In addition, the sample was reused for a study of T cells in Graves' hyperthyroidism and ophthalmopathy. That investigation notes: HTBI primers were the set used in a first-round RT-PCR of the TCR CDR3.

The TCR sequence derives from a woman aged 25-40 years with Graves disease. V is TRBV5-5 and J is TRBJ2-7; D is ambiguous. Material: peripheral blood mononuclear cells (PBMCs), obtained at new diagnosis, from a patient treated with antithyroid drugs. Written as DNA, the CDR3 is TGTGCCAGCAGCTTGTCGGTGGCTTCCTACGAGCAGTACTTC. This codes for CASSLSVASYEQYF.